These T cell receptor beta chains were read from a single sample in a study of metastatic and nonmetastatic thyroid tumors. TCRdb re-called clones via MiXCR from the PCR reads. The table lists approximately 29,000 clones, approximately 29% of them singletons. Material for sequencing was blood. These receptors were collected from a female donor with papillary thyroid cancer or a benign thyroid nodule (not recorded which). Some clones in this sample may be carry-over from other donors' samples. CDR3s include the opening cysteine and the closing phenylalanine or tryptophan. Fields, in order: CDR3 DNA, CDR3 protein, J gene, V gene, clone size, D gene. A D gene is named only where the DNA matches it firmly. The listing skips clone size in some rows; elsewhere it reads once, few, many or a size class.

CDR3nt: TGTTGCAGCAGCCCGGCGACCGGGGAGCTGTTTTTT; CDR3aa: CCSSPATGELFF; j_gene: TRBJ2-2; v_gene: TRBV14; abundance: NA; d_gene: NA
CDR3nt: TGCAGTGCTTCTAGCGGGCCCGCTAACCCGTCAGATACGCAGTATTTT; CDR3aa: CSASSGPANPSDTQYF; j_gene: TRBJ2-3; v_gene: TRBV20-1; abundance: many; d_gene: TRBD2
CDR3nt: TGTGCCAGCAGCCCTAGCGGCTCCTACAATGAGCAGTTCTTC; CDR3aa: CASSPSGSYNEQFF; j_gene: TRBJ2-1; v_gene: TRBV11-3; abundance: many; d_gene: TRBD2
CDR3nt: TGTGCCAGCAGTTACGGCGGGACAGACCTCACAGATACGCAGTATTTT; CDR3aa: CASSYGGTDLTDTQYF; j_gene: TRBJ2-3; v_gene: TRBV6-2/TRBV6-3; abundance: NA; d_gene: NA
CDR3nt: TGTGCCATCAGTGATCTACAGGGAAACACCATATATTTT; CDR3aa: CAISDLQGNTIYF; j_gene: TRBJ1-3; v_gene: TRBV10-3; abundance: many; d_gene: NA
CDR3nt: TGCGCCAGCAGCTTGGGGGTGAAGAATGAGCAGTTCTTC; CDR3aa: CASSLGVKNEQFF; j_gene: TRBJ2-1; v_gene: TRBV5-1; abundance: NA; d_gene: NA
CDR3nt: TGCAGTTCTATAAGGCCAGGCGTCTACGAGCAGTACTTC; CDR3aa: CSSIRPGVYEQYF; j_gene: TRBJ2-7; v_gene: TRBV20-1; abundance: many; d_gene: NA
CDR3nt: TGCAATGCTAGAGGTACTGACGGACCGAGCACAGATACGAAGTATTTT; CDR3aa: CNARGTDGPSTDTKYF; j_gene: TRBJ2-3; v_gene: TRBV20-1; abundance: NA; d_gene: NA
CDR3nt: TGTGCCAGCTCACCTACCGGACAGGGTGTTTCCGGGGAGCTGTTTTTT; CDR3aa: CASSPTGQGVSGELFF; j_gene: TRBJ2-2; v_gene: TRBV18; abundance: many; d_gene: TRBD1
CDR3nt: TGCAGTGCTAGAAGGGGAGGGAGCTCCTATAATTCACCCCTCCACTTT; CDR3aa: CSARRGGSSYNSPLHF; j_gene: TRBJ1-6; v_gene: TRBV20-1; abundance: medium-sized; d_gene: NA
CDR3nt: TGTGCCAGCAGTGAAGCCATAATGGGGGGTCAGTACTTC; CDR3aa: CASSEAIMGGQYF; j_gene: TRBJ2-7; v_gene: TRBV6-1; abundance: few; d_gene: NA
CDR3nt: TGCAGTGCTCGCCAAGGGCTTGCTAATGAAAAACTGTTTTTT; CDR3aa: CSARQGLANEKLFF; j_gene: TRBJ1-4; v_gene: TRBV20-1; abundance: NA; d_gene: NA
CDR3nt: TGCGCCAGCAGCCAAGTGGCGACAGGGACGAACACCGGGGAGCTGTTTTTT; CDR3aa: CASSQVATGTNTGELFF; j_gene: TRBJ2-2; v_gene: TRBV4-3; abundance: many; d_gene: TRBD1
CDR3nt: TGTGCCAGCAGCTTAGGCCTCGAGAGGGGCTACACCTTC; CDR3aa: CASSLGLERGYTF; j_gene: TRBJ1-2; v_gene: TRBV13; abundance: NA; d_gene: NA